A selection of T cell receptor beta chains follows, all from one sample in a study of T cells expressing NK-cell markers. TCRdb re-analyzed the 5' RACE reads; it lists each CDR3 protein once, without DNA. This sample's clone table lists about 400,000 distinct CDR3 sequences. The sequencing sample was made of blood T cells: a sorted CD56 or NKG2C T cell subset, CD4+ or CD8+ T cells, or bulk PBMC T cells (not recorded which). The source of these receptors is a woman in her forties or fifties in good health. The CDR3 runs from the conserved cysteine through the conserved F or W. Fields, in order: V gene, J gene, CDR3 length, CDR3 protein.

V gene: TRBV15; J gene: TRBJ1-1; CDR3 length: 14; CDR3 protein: CATSVITGDTEAFF
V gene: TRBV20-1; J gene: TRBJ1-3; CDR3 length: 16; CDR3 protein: CSARPNGRGSGNTIYF
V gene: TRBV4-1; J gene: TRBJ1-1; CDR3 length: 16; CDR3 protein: CASSLTLLGRNTEAFF
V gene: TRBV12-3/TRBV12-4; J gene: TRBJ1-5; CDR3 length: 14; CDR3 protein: CASSFGQRNQPQHF
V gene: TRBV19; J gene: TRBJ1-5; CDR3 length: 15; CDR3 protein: CASSIVQGRNQPQHF
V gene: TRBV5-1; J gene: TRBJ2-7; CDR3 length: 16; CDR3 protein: CASSPGVDGRSYEQYF
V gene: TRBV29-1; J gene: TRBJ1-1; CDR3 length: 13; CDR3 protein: CSVEEKKGARAFF
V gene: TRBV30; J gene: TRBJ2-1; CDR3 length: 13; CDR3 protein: CAWSRQGHNEQFF
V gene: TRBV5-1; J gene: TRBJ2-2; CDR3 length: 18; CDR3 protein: CASSPSGRAPANTGELFF
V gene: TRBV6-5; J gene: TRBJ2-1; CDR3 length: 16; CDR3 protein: CASSYNSAGDLHEQFF
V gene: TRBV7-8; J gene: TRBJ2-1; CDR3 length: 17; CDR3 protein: CASSSRAGPISYNEQFF
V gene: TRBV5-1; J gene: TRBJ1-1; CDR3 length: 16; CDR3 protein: CASSSGTGRRNTEAFF
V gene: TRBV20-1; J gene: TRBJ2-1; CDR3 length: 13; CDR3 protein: CSAIGTSVIRQFF
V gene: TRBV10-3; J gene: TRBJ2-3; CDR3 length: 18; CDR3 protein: CAISEFRLAGRRTDTQYF
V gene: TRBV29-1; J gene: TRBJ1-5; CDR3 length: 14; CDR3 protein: CSPPGHHYHQPQHF
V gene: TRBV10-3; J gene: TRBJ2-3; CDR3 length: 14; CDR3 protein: CAIRVAGGTDTQYF
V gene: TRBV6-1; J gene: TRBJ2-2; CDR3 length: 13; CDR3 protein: CASASSEAGELFF
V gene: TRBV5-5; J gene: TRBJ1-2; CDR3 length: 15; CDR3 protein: CASSLEGNPNYGYTF
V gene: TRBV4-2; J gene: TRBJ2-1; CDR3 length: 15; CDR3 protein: CASSQDPRSSNEQFF
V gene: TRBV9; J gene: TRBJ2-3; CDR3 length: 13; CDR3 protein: CASSTGAADTQYF
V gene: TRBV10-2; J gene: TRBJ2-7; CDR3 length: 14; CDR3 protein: CASSESVASDEQYF
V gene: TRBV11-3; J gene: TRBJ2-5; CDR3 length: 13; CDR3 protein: CASRSRVEETQYF
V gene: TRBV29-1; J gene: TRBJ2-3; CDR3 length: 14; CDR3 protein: CSVFGQANTDTQYF
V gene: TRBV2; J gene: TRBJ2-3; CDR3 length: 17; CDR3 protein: CASEGASGRALADTQYF
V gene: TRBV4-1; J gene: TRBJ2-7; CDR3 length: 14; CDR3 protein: CASSPGGVFDEQYF
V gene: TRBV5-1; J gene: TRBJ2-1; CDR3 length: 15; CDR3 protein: CASSNTLAGGDGQFF
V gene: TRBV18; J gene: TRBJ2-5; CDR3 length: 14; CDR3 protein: CASSPPARDETQYF
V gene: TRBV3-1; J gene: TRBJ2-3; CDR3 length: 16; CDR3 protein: CASSGGLALSTDTQYF
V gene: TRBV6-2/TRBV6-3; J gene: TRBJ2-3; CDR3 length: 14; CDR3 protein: CASIRKVSGDTQYF